The following is a T cell receptor beta chain sequence with its context. Its antigen is unknown. The data were taken from a study of T cell responses to AZD1222 COVID-19 vaccine. Overall study results and limits: Repertoire samples came only from after the peak T cell response. The study found Spike-specific TCR breadth and depth rose after two AZD1222 doses. Seropositive status at baseline applied to only 6 or 7 AZD1222 recipients.

Germline V CDR1 and CDR2: SGHRS, YFSETQ. V was pared by 3 bases and J by 6 bases, with 5 bases of the junction left unmatched. This CDR3 is 14 amino acids long. TCRdb's table, derived via immunoSEQ multiplex PCR, lists solely in-frame clones and lacks some. The sample yields around 180,000 clones, approximately 87% seen once. This TCR was sampled from an adult in good health. The chain carries TRBV5-1 and TRBJ1-5; TRBD1 agrees at 8 bases. This specimen consisted of peripheral blood, obtained on day 0 of MenACWY control vaccination. The CDR3 nucleotides read TGCGCCAGCAGCTGGGAACAGGGGGGTCAGCCCCAGCATTTT. Protein: CASSWEQGGQPQHF. Together with reference TRBV5-1 and TRBJ1-5, the CDR3 gives the full variable domain: KAGVTQTPRYLIKTRGQQVTLSCSPISGHRSVSWYQQTPGQGLQFLFEYFSETQRNKGNFPGRFSGRQFSNSRSEMNVSTLELGDSALYLCASSWEQGGQPQHFGDGTRLSIL.